This T cell receptor beta chain is from a study of blood T cell repertoires in COVID-19. About the study: PBMCs, B-cell-depleted T cells, or T cells provided the cDNA or gDNA that made up the material.

Original analysis: Scientists estimated how many nucleated cells there were by amplifying reference gene primers. Here immunoSEQ multiplex PCR was the method, and the copy in TCRdb shows in-frame clones only, minus some. The DNA gave D and trimming, while V, J and clone size come from that table. Of around 160,000 clones listed, approximately 83% are singletons. The germline gives CDR1 MNHEY, CDR2 SVGAGI. This CDR3 region has 14 residues. The V gene end was trimmed by 6 bases and the J gene end by 3 bases; junction bases not matched to a gene: 3. The Seattle patients joined while their infection was active and were tracked longitudinally afterward.

Sequenced material: peripheral blood. The J gene is TRBJ1-4, the V gene TRBV6-5; 8 positions match TRBD1. The sequence derives from a woman aged 60-70 years with COVID-19, enrolled during active disease. The CDR3: CASRTTGANEKLFF. CDR3 in DNA: TGTGCCAGCAGGACGACAGGGGCTAATGAAAAACTGTTTTTT.